This T cell receptor beta chain is drawn from a study of blood T cell repertoires in COVID-19. Study context: Whether acute or convalescent, the COVID-19 samples came from the United States, Italy and Spain. The cDNA or gDNA used as material had been derived from T cells, B-cell-depleted T cells, or PBMCs.

The CDR3 loop spans 14 amino acids. In germline, CDR1 is LGHDT, CDR2 YNNKEL (reference sequence). The V gene lost 3 bases and the J gene lost 4 bases, with 12 bases spanning the gap. In the source study's methods: Estimates of nucleated cell counts were drawn from the amplification of reference gene primers. The protocol was immunoSEQ multiplex PCR, while the TCRdb copy is restricted to in-frame clones and leaves out a portion. The D gene and trimming were derived from the DNA, and the V and J assignments and clone size from that table. The sample holds roughly 200,000 clones, 85% seen once. This TCR was recovered from a woman aged 55-75 years with acute or convalescent COVID-19. The specimen sequenced was peripheral blood. The chain couples TRBV3-1 (or the pseudogene TRBV3-2) to TRBJ2-5; D is perhaps TRBD2 (5 bases). The CDR3 loop reads CASSQGAVGETQYF. The DNA of the CDR3 is TGTGCCAGCAGCCAGGGAGCAGTGGGAGAGACCCAGTACTTC.